The 29 T cell receptor beta chains below were found in one sample sequenced in a study of cytomegalovirus exposure and HLA in healthy donors. Profiled with immunoSEQ multiplex PCR; TCRdb holds only in-frame clones, not every one. The sample carries hundreds of thousands of clones, less than 95% recorded once. What was sequenced was PBMCs. These receptors came from a woman aged 30 to 39 in good health and CMV-seronegative.

This clone was observed once. The gene calls are TRBV11-2 and TRBJ2-7; 9 bases fit TRBD2. CDR1 is SGHAT, CDR2 FQNNGV, per germline. V shed 1 base and J 2 bases; nucleotides not matched to a gene: 6. CDR3 length: 16 residues. CDR3 loop: CASSLGIAGVPYEQYF. In DNA form, the CDR3 reads TGTGCCAGCAGCTTAGGGATAGCGGGAGTTCCCTACGAGCAGTACTTC.

The gene calls are TRBV6-5 and TRBJ2-1; D is unclear. Trimming cost V 0 bases and J 6 bases, with 3 bases left between them. From germline, CDR1 is MNHEY and CDR2 SVGAGI. The CDR3 sequence is 12 residues long. This CDR3 is CASSYSSNEQFF. In DNA, the CDR3 is TGTGCCAGCAGTTACTCGAGCAATGAGCAGTTCTTC.

This chain connects TRBV2 to TRBJ1-4, with a weak D call TRBD1 (5 bases). CDR1 is SNHLY and CDR2 is FYNNEI in the germline V gene. The CDR3 extends over 13 amino acids. V gave up 9 bases and J gave up 7 bases, with 15 bases separating them. The CDR3 sequence is CARRVGGSEKLFF. The CDR3 nucleotides read TGTGCCAGAAGGGTCGGGGGTAGTGAAAAACTGTTTTTT.

This clone was found once. The chain joins TRBV6-1 to TRBJ1-2, with D perhaps TRBD1 (5 bases). CDR1 is MNHNS and CDR2 is SASEGT in the germline V gene. The CDR3 spans 15 residues. Between the trimmed V and J ends, which lost 0 bases and 8 bases, there was a span of 16 bases. DNA of the CDR3: TGTGCCAGCAGTGAAGCGTCAGGGTGGGGTCGCGGCTACACCTTC. Translated, it gives CASSEASGWGRGYTF.

The CDR3 DNA is TGTGCCACCTCGACAGGGTCCGGGGAGCAGTACTTC. Translation gives CATSTGSGEQYF. The chain recombines TRBV19 with TRBJ2-7; 7 bases map to TRBD1. The CDR3 is 12 residues long. Trimming removed 10 bases from V and 7 bases from J; junction bases left unmatched: 10. CDR1 is LNHDA and CDR2 is SQIVND in the germline V gene (reference sequence).

This chain uses TRBV6-5 with TRBJ2-1, with D tentatively TRBD1 or TRBD2 (6 bases each). From germline, CDR1 is MNHEY and CDR2 SVGAGI. V lost 5 bases, J lost 15 bases, and 17 bases lay in between. This CDR3 is built from 12 residues. CDR3 bases: TGTGCCAGCAGTCTTGGGGGGCAGGGGCTGTTCTTC. As protein: CASSLGGQGLFF.

The genes are TRBV25-1 and TRBJ1-1; 9 bases match TRBD1. V lost 6 bases and J lost 6; bases outside the gene matches: 11. The CDR3 length is 15 residues. Germline CDR1 is MGHDK and CDR2 is SYGVNS. The CDR3 DNA reads as TGTGCCAGCAGGCCGACAGGGGGGCGGAGCGCTGAAGCTTTCTTT. Translating gives CASRPTGGRSAEAFF. The full variable domain, with the rest looked up from reference TRBV25-1 and TRBJ1-1, is EADIYQTPRYLVIGTGKKITLECSQTMGHDKMYWYQQDPGMELHLIHYSYGVNSTEKGDLSSESTVSRIRTEHFPLTLESARPSHTSQYLCASRPTGGRSAEAFFGQGTRLTVV.

The chain carries TRBV4-1 and TRBJ2-3, with D hard to call. Germline CDR1 reads MGHRA; CDR2 reads YSYEKL. The germline V and J ends were trimmed by 0 bases and 2 bases, with 9 bases remaining between them. The CDR3 is made up of 15 amino acids. The CDR3 is CASSQDPLDTDTQYF. CDR3 coding DNA: TGCGCCAGCAGCCAAGATCCCTTAGACACAGATACGCAGTATTTT.

Comment on this clone: A junction end diverges from the germline sequence, so it may reflect a read error. The chain joins TRBV6-1 to TRBJ1-4, with D perhaps TRBD1 (5 bases). From germline, CDR1 is MNHNS and CDR2 SASEGT. The CDR3 sequence is 17 residues long. The CDR3 DNA follows: TGTGCCAGCAGCGAAGTTGGGACCGTTCGCTCAAATGAAAAACTGTTTTTT. Translation gives CASSEVGTVRSNEKLFF.

V usage is TRBV7-9 and J usage is TRBJ2-1; TRBD2 matches 7 bases. The CDR3 has 16 residues. Germline values: CDR1 SEHNR, CDR2 FQNEAQ (reference sequence). The V segment lost 4 bases and the J segment 1 base; nucleotides outside the gene matches: 7. This chain's CDR3 is CASSSQAGMSYNEQFF. DNA for the CDR3: TGTGCCAGCAGCTCCCAAGCGGGAATGTCCTACAATGAGCAGTTCTTC.

V gene TRBV25-1 combines with J gene TRBJ1-1; the D is unclear. The V gene lost 4 bases and the J gene lost 4 bases, with 10 bases spanning the gap. The V gene's germline CDR1 is MGHDK and CDR2 SYGVNS. There are 13 residues in the CDR3. CDR3 sequence reads: CASSVMEGTEAFF. In DNA, the CDR3 is TGTGCCAGCAGTGTTATGGAGGGCACTGAAGCTTTCTTT.

The chain couples TRBV28 to TRBJ2-7, with D tentatively TRBD2 (6 bases). Trimming stripped 5 bases from V and 1 base from J, with 15 bases between. Germline CDR1 and CDR2: MDHEN and SYDVKM. This CDR3 region has 15 residues. CDR3 nucleotide sequence: TGTGCCAGCAGTCGCGGGGAGTCAATTTCCTACGAGCAGTACTTC. Its protein product is CASSRGESISYEQYF.

The chain recombines TRBV4-1 with TRBJ1-4, with 7 bases identical to TRBD1. Losses at the gene ends were 0 bases for V and 14 bases for J; bases not matched to a gene: 3. Germline-derived CDR1 and CDR2 are MGHRA and YSYEKL. This CDR3 region has 12 residues. The CDR3 here is CASSQEGDSLFF. Written as DNA, the CDR3 is TGCGCCAGCAGCCAAGAAGGGGACAGTCTGTTTTTT.

The rearrangement joins TRBV7-2 to TRBJ2-7, with D perhaps matching TRBD1 (6 bases). The CDR3 totals 16 residues. Trimming pared 4 bases from V and 7 bases from J, leaving 23 bases between. Germline CDR1 reads SGHTA; CDR2 reads FQGNSA. This CDR3 is CASSSPQPHTGREQYF. Written as DNA, the CDR3 is TGTGCCAGCAGCTCCCCCCAGCCTCATACAGGGCGAGAGCAGTACTTC.

The chain links TRBV5-1 to TRBJ2-7, with a tentative D call TRBD2 (6 bases). V lost 4 bases and J 5 bases, leaving 16 bases between the germline ends. The CDR3 is made up of 14 amino acids. Germline V CDR1 and CDR2: SGHRS, YFSETQ. This CDR3 is CASSAPGLRNEQYF. As DNA, the CDR3 is TGCGCCAGCAGCGCACCGGGACTCCGTAACGAGCAGTACTTC.

This clone was seen a single time. The chain combines TRBV2 with TRBJ2-1, with 9 nucleotides matching TRBD2. This CDR3 is built from 15 residues. Germline CDR1 is SNHLY and CDR2 is FYNNEI. Trimming took 6 bases from V and 8 from J; bases not matched to a gene: 11. The CDR3 loop reads CASSWGLAAQDEQFF. The CDR3 nucleotides read TGTGCCAGCAGCTGGGGACTAGCTGCTCAGGATGAGCAGTTCTTC.

The genes are TRBV7-9 and TRBJ2-5; TRBD2 agrees at 12 bases. The CDR3 totals 15 residues. V shed 1 base and J 3 bases; nucleotides not matched to a gene: 0. CDR1 is SEHNR and CDR2 is FQNEAQ in the germline V gene (reference sequence). CDR3 amino acids: CASSLGLAGEETQYF. As DNA, the CDR3 is TGTGCCAGCAGCTTAGGACTAGCGGGAGAAGAGACCCAGTACTTC.

The chain uses TRBV19 and TRBJ2-1; the D gene is possibly TRBD1 (7 bases). V was cut by 6 bases and J by 4 bases, with 13 bases left in between. The CDR3 totals 14 residues. Germline CDR1 LNHDA, CDR2 SQIVND (reference sequence). The CDR3 here is CASRAGQLYNEQFF. CDR3 coding DNA: TGTGCCAGTAGGGCGGGACAGCTTTACAATGAGCAGTTCTTC.

The rearrangement links TRBV2 to TRBJ2-1; perhaps D is TRBD1 or TRBD2 (5 bases each). The germline V gene has CDR1 SNHLY and CDR2 FYNNEI. Trimming removed 8 bases from V and 7 bases from J, with 15 bases in between. The CDR3 contains 13 residues. CDR3 loop: CASGRDVPNEQFF. The CDR3 DNA reads as TGTGCCAGCGGCCGGGACGTGCCTAATGAGCAGTTCTTC.

This chain connects TRBV19 to TRBJ1-5, with D possibly TRBD1 on 5 matching bases. This CDR3 contains 14 residues. Germline CDR1 and CDR2: LNHDA and SQIVND (reference sequence). V dropped 3 bases and J dropped 7 bases, with 13 bases sitting between them. CDR3 region: CASSIWQGTQPQHF. The CDR3 nucleotides are TGTGCCAGTAGTATCTGGCAGGGTACGCAGCCCCAGCATTTT.

The chain couples TRBV9 to TRBJ2-5; the D gene is possibly TRBD2 (5 bases). The germline CDR1 and CDR2 sequences are SGDLS and YYNGEE. This CDR3 region has 15 residues. V lost 1 base to trimming and J lost 1 base, with 11 bases between them. The CDR3 here is CASSVSGQTQETQYF. The CDR3, as DNA: TGTGCCAGCAGCGTAAGCGGTCAGACCCAAGAGACCCAGTACTTC. The whole variable domain, filled in from reference TRBV9 and TRBJ2-5, reads DSGVTQTPKHLITATGQRVTLRCSPRSGDLSVYWYQQSLDQGLQFLIQYYNGEERAKGNILERFSAQQFPDLHSELNLSSLELGDSALYFCASSVSGQTQETQYFGPGTRLLVL.

The CDR3, as DNA: TGTGCCAGCAGTTGGGGACAGGGTCATCTCGAGCAGTACTTC. It encodes CASSWGQGHLEQYF. The chain uses TRBV27 and TRBJ2-7; TRBD1 matches at 9 bases. There are 14 residues in the CDR3. V dropped 4 bases and J dropped 6; count of bases not matched to a gene: 7. Germline CDR1 is MNHEY and CDR2 is SMNVEV (reference sequence).

Comment on this clone: This CDR3 is also generated by other DNA sequences in the sample. V gene TRBV4-2 combines with J gene TRBJ2-7, with 7 bases aligning to TRBD2. Losses at the gene ends were 4 bases for V and 2 bases for J; bases not matched to a gene: 5. The CDR3 is 14 residues long. Germline values: CDR1 LGHNA, CDR2 YNFKEQ. CDR3 amino acids: CASSPSGGTYEQYF. The CDR3 coding sequence is TGTGCCAGCAGCCCGTCGGGAGGCACCTACGAGCAGTACTTC.

This clone appeared once. The CDR3 bases are TGCGCCAGCAGCACGGCGAGGGGGCGAGGCATGAACACTGAAGCTTTCTTT. Protein product: CASSTARGRGMNTEAFF. V is TRBV5-1 and J is TRBJ1-1; TRBD1 matches at 7 bases. Losses at the gene ends were 4 bases for V and 0 bases for J; bases not matched to a gene: 12. This CDR3 has 17 residues. The germline CDR1 and CDR2 sequences are SGHRS and YFSETQ.

The chain is built from TRBV28 and TRBJ1-3, with D perhaps matching TRBD1 (6 bases). Trimming stripped 5 bases from V and 0 bases from J, with 14 bases between. Germline loops: CDR1 MDHEN, CDR2 SYDVKM. The CDR3 contains 16 residues. This chain's CDR3 is CASSPGQILSGNTIYF. DNA of the CDR3: TGTGCCAGCAGTCCGGGACAAATCCTCTCTGGAAACACCATATATTTT.

The V and J genes are TRBV18 and TRBJ2-1; D unclear. V lost 2 bases to trimming and J lost 7 bases, with 3 bases between them. In germline, CDR1 is KGHSH, CDR2 LQKENI. The CDR3 consists of 11 residues. CDR3 protein: CASSPKNEQFF. CDR3 nucleotide sequence: TGTGCCAGCTCACCAAAGAATGAGCAGTTCTTC. The full variable domain, its missing parts supplied by reference TRBV18 and TRBJ2-1, is NAGVMQNPRHLVRRRGQEARLRCSPMKGHSHVYWYRQLPEEGLKFMVYLQKENIIDESGMPKERFSAEFPKEGPSILRIQQVVRGDSAAYFCASSPKNEQFFGPGTRLTVL.

The chain uses TRBV2 and TRBJ2-3, with 10 bases identical to TRBD2. The CDR3 totals 15 residues. Germline V CDR1 and CDR2: SNHLY, FYNNEI. V shed 7 bases and J 2 bases; nucleotides not matched to a gene: 6. The CDR3 region is CASILAGTNTDTQYF. Written as DNA, the CDR3 is TGTGCCAGCATACTAGCGGGAACAAACACAGATACGCAGTATTTT.

The chain couples TRBV19 to TRBJ2-3; the match to TRBD2 covers 10 bases. CDR1 LNHDA and CDR2 SQIVND come from the germline V gene (reference sequence). The CDR3 length is 18 residues. J was trimmed by 1 base and V by 1 base; bases with no gene match: 8. The CDR3 nucleotides are TGTGCCAGTAGTATAGGCTCAAGTCTAGCGGGAGGCACAGATACGCAGTATTTT. Its protein product is CASSIGSSLAGGTDTQYF.

CDR3 loop: CASSQVGTSGTLAKNIQYF. The CDR3 nucleotides are TGCGCCAGCAGCCAAGTCGGGACTAGCGGTACTCTAGCCAAAAACATTCAGTACTTC. The chain uses TRBV4-3 and TRBJ2-4, with TRBD2 matching 11 bases. Germline V gene sequence: CDR1 LGHNA, CDR2 YSLEER. V lost 1 base and J lost 0; bases outside the gene matches: 8. The CDR3 loop spans 19 amino acids.